The clone carrying this T cell receptor (beta chain) appeared a single time. These data originate in a study of blood T cell repertoires in COVID-19. The length of the CDR3 is 13 residues. V dropped 5 bases and J dropped 3 bases, with 10 bases sitting between them. The germline V gene encodes CDR1 SGHVS and CDR2 FNYEAQ. Generated by immunoSEQ multiplex PCR, the TCRdb table keeps only in-frame clones and is missing some. The profile shows around 250,000 clones, 85% to 90% of them singletons. The receptor comes from a man aged 18 to 29 who had recovered from COVID-19. Material: PBMCs or T cells enriched from blood (not recorded which). The J gene is TRBJ1-1, the V gene TRBV7-6; D is unclear. CDR3 sequence: CASSALRDTEAFF. The CDR3 DNA reads as TGTGCCAGCAGCGCTCTCCGCGACACTGAAGCTTTCTTT.